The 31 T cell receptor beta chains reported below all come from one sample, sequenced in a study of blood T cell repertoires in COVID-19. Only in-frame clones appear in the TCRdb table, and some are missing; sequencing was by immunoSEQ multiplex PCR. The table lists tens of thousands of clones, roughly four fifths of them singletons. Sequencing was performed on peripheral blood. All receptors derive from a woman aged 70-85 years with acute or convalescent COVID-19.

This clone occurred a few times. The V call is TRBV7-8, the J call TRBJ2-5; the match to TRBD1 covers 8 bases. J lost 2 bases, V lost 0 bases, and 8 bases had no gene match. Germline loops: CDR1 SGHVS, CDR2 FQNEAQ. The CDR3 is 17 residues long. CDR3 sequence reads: CASSLALWTGLQETQYF. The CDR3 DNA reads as TGTGCCAGCAGCTTAGCCCTGTGGACAGGGTTGCAAGAGACCCAGTACTTC.

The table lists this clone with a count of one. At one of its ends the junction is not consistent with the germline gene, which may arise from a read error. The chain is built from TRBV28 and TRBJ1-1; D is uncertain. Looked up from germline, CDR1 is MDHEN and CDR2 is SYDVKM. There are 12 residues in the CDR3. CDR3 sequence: CASSLSNSEAFF. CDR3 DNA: TGTGCCAGCAGTTTATCGAACAGTGAAGCTTTCTTT.

The CDR3 coding sequence is TGTGCCACCAGCCGCACCGGGACAGCCTGGAACTCTGGAAACACCATATATTTT. This sequence encodes CATSRTGTAWNSGNTIYF. This chain joins TRBV15 and TRBJ1-3; 7 bases are a match to TRBD1. Trimming cost V 5 bases and J 0 bases; bases outside gene matches: 13. This CDR3 has 18 residues. Germline lookup yields CDR1 LNHNV and CDR2 YYDKDF (reference sequence).

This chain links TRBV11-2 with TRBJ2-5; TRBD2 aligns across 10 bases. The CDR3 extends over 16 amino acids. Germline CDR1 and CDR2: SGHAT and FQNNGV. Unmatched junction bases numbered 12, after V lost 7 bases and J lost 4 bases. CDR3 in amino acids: CASNKDSGGAGETQYF. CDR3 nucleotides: TGTGCCAGCAACAAAGACAGCGGGGGGGCCGGAGAGACCCAGTACTTC.

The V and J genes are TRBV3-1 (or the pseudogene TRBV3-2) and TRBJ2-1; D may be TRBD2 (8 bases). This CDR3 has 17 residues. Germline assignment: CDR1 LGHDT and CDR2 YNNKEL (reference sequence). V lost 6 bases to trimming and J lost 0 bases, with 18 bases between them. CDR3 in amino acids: CASSLRGRGASYNEQFF. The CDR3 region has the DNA TGTGCCAGCAGTCTGAGGGGGCGGGGGGCCTCCTACAATGAGCAGTTCTTC.

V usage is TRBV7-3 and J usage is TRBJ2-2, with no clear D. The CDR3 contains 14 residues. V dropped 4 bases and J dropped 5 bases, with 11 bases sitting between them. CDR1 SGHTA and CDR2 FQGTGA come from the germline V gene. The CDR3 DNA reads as TGTGCCAGCAGCTCCGACATTTTGACCGGGGAGCTGTTTTTT. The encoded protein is CASSSDILTGELFF.

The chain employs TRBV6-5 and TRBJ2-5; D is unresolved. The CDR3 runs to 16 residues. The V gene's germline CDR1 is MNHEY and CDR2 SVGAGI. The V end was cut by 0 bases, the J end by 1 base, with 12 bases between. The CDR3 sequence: CASSYSFSRSQETQYF. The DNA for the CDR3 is TGTGCCAGCAGTTACTCGTTTTCCCGGAGCCAAGAGACCCAGTACTTC.

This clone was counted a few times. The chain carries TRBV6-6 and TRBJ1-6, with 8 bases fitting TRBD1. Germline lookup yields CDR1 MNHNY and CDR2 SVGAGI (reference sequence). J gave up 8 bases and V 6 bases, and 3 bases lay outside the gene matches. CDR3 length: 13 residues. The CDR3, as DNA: TGTGCCAGCAGCCCACAGGGGGATTCACCCCTCCACTTT. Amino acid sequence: CASSPQGDSPLHF.

The CDR3 bases are TGCGCCAGCAGCTTGGCCTTAACAATTCATGGCTACACCTTC. Protein: CASSLALTIHGYTF. The gene calls are TRBV5-1 and TRBJ1-2; D gene unclear. Trimming removed 0 bases at V and 6 bases at J, with 12 bases between. The CDR3 length is 14 residues. CDR1 and CDR2 (germline): SGHRS, YFSETQ.

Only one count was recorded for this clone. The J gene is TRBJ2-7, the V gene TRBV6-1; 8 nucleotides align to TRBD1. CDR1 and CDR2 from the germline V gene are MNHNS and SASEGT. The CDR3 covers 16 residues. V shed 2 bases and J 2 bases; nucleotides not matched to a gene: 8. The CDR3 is CASSEMRDRFTYEQYF. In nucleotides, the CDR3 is TGTGCCAGCAGTGAAATGAGGGACAGGTTCACCTACGAGCAGTACTTC.

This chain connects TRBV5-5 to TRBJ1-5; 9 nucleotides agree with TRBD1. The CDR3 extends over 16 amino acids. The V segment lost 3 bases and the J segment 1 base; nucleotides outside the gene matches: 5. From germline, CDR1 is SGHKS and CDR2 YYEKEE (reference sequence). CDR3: CASSSTGGESNQPQHF. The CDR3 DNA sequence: TGTGCCAGCAGCTCCACAGGGGGCGAAAGCAATCAGCCCCAGCATTTT.

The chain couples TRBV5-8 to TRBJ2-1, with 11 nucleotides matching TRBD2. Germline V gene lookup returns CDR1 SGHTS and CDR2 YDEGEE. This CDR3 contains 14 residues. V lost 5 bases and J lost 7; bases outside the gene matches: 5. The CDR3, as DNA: TGTGCCAGCAGACTCTCTAGCGGGAGGAATGAGCAGTTCTTC. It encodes CASRLSSGRNEQFF.

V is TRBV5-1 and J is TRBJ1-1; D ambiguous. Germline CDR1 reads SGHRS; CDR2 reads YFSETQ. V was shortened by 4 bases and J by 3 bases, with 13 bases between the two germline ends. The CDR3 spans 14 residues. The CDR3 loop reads CASSPGPGDTEAFF. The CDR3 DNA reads TGCGCCAGCAGCCCGGGCCCCGGGGACACTGAAGCTTTCTTT. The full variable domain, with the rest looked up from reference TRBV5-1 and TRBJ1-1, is KAGVTQTPRYLIKTRGQQVTLSCSPISGHRSVSWYQQTPGQGLQFLFEYFSETQRNKGNFPGRFSGRQFSNSRSEMNVSTLELGDSALYLCASSPGPGDTEAFFGQGTRLTVV.

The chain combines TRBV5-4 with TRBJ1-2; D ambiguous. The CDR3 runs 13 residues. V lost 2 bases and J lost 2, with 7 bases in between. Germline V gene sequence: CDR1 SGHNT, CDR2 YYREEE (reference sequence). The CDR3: CASSFTENYGYTF. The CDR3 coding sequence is TGTGCCAGCAGCTTCACAGAAAACTATGGCTACACCTTC.

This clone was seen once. CDR3 DNA: TGTGCTAGTCAGGGGAACGGTCAGACCCAGTACTTC. Residues: CASQGNGQTQYF. The V gene is TRBV12-5, the J gene TRBJ2-5; tentative D call: TRBD1 (6 bases). This CDR3 region has 12 residues. Deletions cut 8 bases from V and 6 bases from J, with 13 bases between. Germline loops: CDR1 LGHNT, CDR2 FRNRAP.

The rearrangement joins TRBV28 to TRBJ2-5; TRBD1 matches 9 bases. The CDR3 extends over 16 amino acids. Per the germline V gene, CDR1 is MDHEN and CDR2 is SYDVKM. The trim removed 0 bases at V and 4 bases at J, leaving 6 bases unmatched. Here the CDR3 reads CASSLWGTGSGETQYF. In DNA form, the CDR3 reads TGTGCCAGCAGTTTATGGGGGACAGGGTCCGGAGAGACCCAGTACTTC.

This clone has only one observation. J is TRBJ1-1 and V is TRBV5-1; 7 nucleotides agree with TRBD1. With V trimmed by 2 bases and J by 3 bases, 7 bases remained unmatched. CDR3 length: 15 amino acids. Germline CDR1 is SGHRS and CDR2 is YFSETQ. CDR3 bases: TGCGCCAGCAGCTTACATCCCGGGACAGACACTGAAGCTTTCTTT. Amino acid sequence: CASSLHPGTDTEAFF.

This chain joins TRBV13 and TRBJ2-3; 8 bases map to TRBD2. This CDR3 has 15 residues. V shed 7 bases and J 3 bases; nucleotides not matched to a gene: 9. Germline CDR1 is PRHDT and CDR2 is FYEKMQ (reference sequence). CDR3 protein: CASMRAGGQTDTQYF. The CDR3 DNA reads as TGTGCCAGCATGAGGGCGGGGGGCCAGACAGATACGCAGTATTTT.

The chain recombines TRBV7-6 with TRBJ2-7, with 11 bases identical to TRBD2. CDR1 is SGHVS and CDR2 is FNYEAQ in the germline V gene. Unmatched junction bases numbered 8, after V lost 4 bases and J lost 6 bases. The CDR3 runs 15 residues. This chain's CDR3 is CASSSTTSGALEQYF. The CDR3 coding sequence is TGTGCCAGCAGCTCGACGACTAGCGGGGCTCTCGAGCAGTACTTC.

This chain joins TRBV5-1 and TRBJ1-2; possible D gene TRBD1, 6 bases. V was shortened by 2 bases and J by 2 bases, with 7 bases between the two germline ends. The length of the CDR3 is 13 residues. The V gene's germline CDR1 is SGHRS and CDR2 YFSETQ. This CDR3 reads CASSLQGNYGYTF. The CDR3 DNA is TGCGCCAGCAGCTTACAGGGAAACTATGGCTACACCTTC.

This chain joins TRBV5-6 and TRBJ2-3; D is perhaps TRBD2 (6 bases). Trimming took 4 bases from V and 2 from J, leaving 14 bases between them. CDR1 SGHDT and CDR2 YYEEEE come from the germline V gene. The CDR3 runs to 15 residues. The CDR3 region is CASSAGTKPTDTQYF. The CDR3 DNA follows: TGTGCCAGCAGCGCGGGGACGAAGCCCACAGATACGCAGTATTTT.

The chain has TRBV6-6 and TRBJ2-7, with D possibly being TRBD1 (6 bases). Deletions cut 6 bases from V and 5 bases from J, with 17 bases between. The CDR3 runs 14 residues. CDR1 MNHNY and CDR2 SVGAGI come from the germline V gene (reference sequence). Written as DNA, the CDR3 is TGTGCCAGCAGAAGACAGGTTGGGAGCGACGAGCAGTACTTC. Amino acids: CASRRQVGSDEQYF.

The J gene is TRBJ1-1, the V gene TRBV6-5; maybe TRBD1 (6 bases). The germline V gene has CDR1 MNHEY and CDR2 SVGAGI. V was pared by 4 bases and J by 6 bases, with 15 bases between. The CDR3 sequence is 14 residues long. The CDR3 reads CASSLEAGGSEAFF. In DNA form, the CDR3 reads TGTGCCAGCAGTTTAGAGGCGGGGGGCTCTGAAGCTTTCTTT.

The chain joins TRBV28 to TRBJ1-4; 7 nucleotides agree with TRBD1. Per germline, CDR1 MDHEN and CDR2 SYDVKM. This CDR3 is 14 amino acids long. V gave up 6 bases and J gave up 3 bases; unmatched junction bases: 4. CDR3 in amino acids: CASRWTGSNEKLFF. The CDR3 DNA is TGTGCCAGCAGATGGACAGGCTCTAATGAAAAACTGTTTTTT.

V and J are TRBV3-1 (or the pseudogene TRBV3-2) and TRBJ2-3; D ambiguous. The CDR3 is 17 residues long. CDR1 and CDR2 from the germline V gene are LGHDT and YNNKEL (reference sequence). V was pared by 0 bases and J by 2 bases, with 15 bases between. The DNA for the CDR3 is TGTGCCAGCAGCCAAGATCGAGGAAAAGAGGTCACAGATACGCAGTATTTT. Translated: CASSQDRGKEVTDTQYF.

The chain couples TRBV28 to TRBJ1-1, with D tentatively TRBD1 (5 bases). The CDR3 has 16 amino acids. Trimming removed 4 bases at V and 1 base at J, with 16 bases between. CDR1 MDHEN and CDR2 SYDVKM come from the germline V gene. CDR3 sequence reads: CASSSAWGDGNTEAFF. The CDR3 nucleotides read TGTGCCAGCAGTTCCGCCTGGGGGGACGGGAACACTGAAGCTTTCTTT.

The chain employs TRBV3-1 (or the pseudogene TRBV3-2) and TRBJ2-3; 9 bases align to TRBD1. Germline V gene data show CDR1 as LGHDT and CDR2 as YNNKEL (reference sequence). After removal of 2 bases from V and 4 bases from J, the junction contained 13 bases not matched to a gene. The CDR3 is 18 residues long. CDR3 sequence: CASSQFFWVTGGSDTQYF. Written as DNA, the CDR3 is TGTGCCAGCAGCCAATTTTTCTGGGTGACAGGGGGTTCAGATACGCAGTATTTT.

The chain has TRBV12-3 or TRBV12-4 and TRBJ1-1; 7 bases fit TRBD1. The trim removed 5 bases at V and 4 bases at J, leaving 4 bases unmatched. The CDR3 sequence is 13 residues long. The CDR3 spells CASSPTGSTEAFF. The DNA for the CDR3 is TGTGCCAGCAGTCCGACAGGGAGCACTGAAGCTTTCTTT.

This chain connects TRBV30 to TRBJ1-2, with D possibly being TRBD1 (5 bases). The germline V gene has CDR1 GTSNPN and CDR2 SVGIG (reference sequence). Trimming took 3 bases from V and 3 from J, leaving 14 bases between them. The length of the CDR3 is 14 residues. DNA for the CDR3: TGTGCCTGGAGCCCCCGACAGCTTCACTATGGCTACACCTTC. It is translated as CAWSPRQLHYGYTF.

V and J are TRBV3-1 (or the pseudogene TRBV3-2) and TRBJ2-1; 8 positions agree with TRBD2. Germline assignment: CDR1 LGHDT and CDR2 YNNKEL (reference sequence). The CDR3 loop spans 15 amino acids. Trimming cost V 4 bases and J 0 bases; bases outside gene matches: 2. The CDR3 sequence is CASSPTSGSYNEQFF. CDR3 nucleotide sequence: TGTGCCAGCAGCCCAACTAGCGGCTCCTACAATGAGCAGTTCTTC.

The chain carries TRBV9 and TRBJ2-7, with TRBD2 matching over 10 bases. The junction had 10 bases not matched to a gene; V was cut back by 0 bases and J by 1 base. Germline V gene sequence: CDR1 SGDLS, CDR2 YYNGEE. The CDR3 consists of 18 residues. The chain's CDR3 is CASSVGVPTLAGSYEQYF. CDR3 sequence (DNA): TGTGCCAGCAGCGTAGGCGTTCCGACACTAGCGGGGTCCTACGAGCAGTACTTC.